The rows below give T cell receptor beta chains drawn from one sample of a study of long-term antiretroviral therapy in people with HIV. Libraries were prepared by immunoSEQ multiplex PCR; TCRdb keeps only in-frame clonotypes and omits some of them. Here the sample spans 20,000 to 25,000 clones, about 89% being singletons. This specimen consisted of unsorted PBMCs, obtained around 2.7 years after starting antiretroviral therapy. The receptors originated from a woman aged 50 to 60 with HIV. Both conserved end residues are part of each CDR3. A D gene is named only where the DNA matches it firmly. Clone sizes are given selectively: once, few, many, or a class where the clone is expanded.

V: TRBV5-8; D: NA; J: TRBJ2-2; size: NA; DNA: TGTGCCAGCAGCCCCGACCGGGGGGCTGGAACCGGGGAGCTGTTTTTT; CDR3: CASSPDRGAGTGELFF
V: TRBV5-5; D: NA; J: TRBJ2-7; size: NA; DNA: TGTGCCAGCAGCTTGGCCGGAGGGAGCAACGAGCAGTACTTC; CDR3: CASSLAGGSNEQYF
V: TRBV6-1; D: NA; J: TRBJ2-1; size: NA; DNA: TGTGCCAGCAGTGAACCCGGCTACTCCTACAATGAGCAGTTCTTC; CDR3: CASSEPGYSYNEQFF
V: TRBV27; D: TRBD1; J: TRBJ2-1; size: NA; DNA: TGTGCCAGCAGTTTAACCCGGGACAGCAATGAGCAGTTCTTC; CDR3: CASSLTRDSNEQFF
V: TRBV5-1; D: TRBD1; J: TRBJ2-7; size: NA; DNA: TGCGCCAGCAGCTTGGTGGGGACAGCCTTCTACGAGCAGTACTTC; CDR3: CASSLVGTAFYEQYF
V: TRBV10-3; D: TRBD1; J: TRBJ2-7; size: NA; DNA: TGTGCCATCAGCTCCGGGACAGGGGGGGACGAGCAGTACTTC; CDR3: CAISSGTGGDEQYF
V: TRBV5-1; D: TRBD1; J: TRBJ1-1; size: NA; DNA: TGCGCCAGCAGCTTGGCACCGACCGGACCATCAACAGGGGGCTCTGAAGCTTTCTTT; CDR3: CASSLAPTGPSTGGSEAFF
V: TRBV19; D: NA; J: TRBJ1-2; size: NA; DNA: TGTGCCAGTATACGGGGAGGAACTAACTATGGCTACACCTTC; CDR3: CASIRGGTNYGYTF
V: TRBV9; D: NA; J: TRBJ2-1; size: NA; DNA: TGTGCCAGTCAAAGAATAAGCCACAATGAGCAGTTCTTC; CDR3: CASQRISHNEQFF
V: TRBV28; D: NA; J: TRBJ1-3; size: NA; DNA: TGTGCCAGCAGTTTAGGCCGGGCCGGAACGAACACCATATATTTT; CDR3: CASSLGRAGTNTIYF
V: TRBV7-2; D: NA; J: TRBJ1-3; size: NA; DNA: TGTGCCAGCAGCTTAGGGGGGATTACTGGAAACACCATATATTTT; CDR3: CASSLGGITGNTIYF
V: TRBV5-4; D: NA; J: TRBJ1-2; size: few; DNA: TGTGCCAGCAGCCCCGTGTTCGGGGTTAACTATGGCTACACCTTC; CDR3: CASSPVFGVNYGYTF
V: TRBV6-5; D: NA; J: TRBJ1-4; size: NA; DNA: TGTGCCAGCAGTTCGGTTGCAACTAATGAAAAACTGTTTTTT; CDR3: CASSSVATNEKLFF
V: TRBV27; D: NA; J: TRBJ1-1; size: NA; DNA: TGTGCCAGCAGTTTATCGATCCAATCCCTCATGAACACTGAAGCTTTCTTT; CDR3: CASSLSIQSLMNTEAFF
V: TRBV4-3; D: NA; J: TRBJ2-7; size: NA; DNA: TGCGCCAGCAGCCAAGTAAATCGTGGCGTCGAGCAGTACTTC; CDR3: CASSQVNRGVEQYF
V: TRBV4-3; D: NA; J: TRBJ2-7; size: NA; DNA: TGCGCCAGCAGCCAAGTCCTGGGGCTGTACGAGCAGTACTTC; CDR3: CASSQVLGLYEQYF
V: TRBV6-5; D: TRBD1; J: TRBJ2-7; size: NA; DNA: TGTGCCAGCAGTTCCTCCGGGACAGGGGCCTACGAGCAGTACTTC; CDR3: CASSSSGTGAYEQYF
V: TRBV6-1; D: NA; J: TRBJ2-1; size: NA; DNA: TGTGCCAGCCCTCAGAGCAATGAGCAGTTCTTC; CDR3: CASPQSNEQFF
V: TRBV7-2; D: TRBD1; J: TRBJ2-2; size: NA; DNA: TGTGCCAGCAGCTTAGATGAAGGGGGCGACTCTGGGGAGCTGTTTTTT; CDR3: CASSLDEGGDSGELFF
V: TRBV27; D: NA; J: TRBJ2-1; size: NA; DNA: TGTGCCAGCGGTCCAGGGAATCCCAATGAGCAGTTCTTC; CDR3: CASGPGNPNEQFF
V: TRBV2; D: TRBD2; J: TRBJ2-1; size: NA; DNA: TGTGCCAGCAGTGCTGGAGTAGCGGGAGTAGATGAGCAGTTCTTC; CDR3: CASSAGVAGVDEQFF
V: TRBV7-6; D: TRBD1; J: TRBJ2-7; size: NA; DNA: TGTGCCAGCAGCCCCCGGGACAGGGGCTTCTCCTACGAGCAGTACTTC; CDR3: CASSPRDRGFSYEQYF
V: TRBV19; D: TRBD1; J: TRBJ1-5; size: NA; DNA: TGTGCCAGTACCAATAGTCCGGGACAGGGTTCGTATTATTGGAATCAGCCCCAGCATTTT; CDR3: CASTNSPGQGSYYWNQPQHF
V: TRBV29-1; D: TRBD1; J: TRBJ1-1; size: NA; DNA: TGCAGCGCCGAGACAGGGGTTGGGAGCACTGAAGCTTTCTTT; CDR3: CSAETGVGSTEAFF
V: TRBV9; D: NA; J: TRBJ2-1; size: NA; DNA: TGTGCCAGCAGCGTAGTAAGCGGCGGGGTTGCTTTAAATGAGCAGTTCTTC; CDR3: CASSVVSGGVALNEQFF
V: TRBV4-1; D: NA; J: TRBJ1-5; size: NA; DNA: TGCGCCAGCAGCTGGGGGAAAGGACAGCCCCAGCATTTT; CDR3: CASSWGKGQPQHF
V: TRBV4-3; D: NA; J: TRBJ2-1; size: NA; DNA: TGCGCCAGCAGCCCGCCCGGGGGTCAGCAGTTCTTC; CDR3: CASSPPGGQQFF
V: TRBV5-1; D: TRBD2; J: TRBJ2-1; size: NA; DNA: TGCGCCAGCAGCTTGGAGGTAGCGGGGGAGTGGAGGTCCTACAATGAGCAGTTCTTC; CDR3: CASSLEVAGEWRSYNEQFF
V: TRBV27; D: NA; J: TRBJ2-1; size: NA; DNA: TGTGCCAGCAGATTAGGCCGATCCTACAATGAGCAGTTCTTC; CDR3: CASRLGRSYNEQFF
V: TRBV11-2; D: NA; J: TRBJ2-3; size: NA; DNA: TGTGCCAGCAGCTTGGGGAAGGGGGATACGCAGTATTTT; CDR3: CASSLGKGDTQYF
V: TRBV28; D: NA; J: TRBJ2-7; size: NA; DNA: TGTGCCAGCAGAATAGAGTTCGGAGCCTACGAGCAGTACTTC; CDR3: CASRIEFGAYEQYF
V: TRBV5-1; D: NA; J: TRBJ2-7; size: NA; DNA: TGCGCCAGCAGCTTGGCCGTCGGAACCTACGAGCAGTACTTC; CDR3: CASSLAVGTYEQYF
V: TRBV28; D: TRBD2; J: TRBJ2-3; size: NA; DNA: TGTGCCAGCAGTACCCAGCGGGAGGCGTTAGATACGCAGTATTTT; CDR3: CASSTQREALDTQYF
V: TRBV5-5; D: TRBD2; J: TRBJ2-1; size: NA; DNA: TGTGCCAGCCTTACCCTAGCGGACAATGAGCAGTTCTTC; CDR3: CASLTLADNEQFF
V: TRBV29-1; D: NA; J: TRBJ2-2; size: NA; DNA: TGCAGCGTTGTCGGGGACACCGGGGAGCTGTTTTTT; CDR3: CSVVGDTGELFF
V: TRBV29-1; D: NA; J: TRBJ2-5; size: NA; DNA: TGCAGCGTTGAAGGTTTGGTGGGCGGTTTCCAAGAGACCCAGTACTTC; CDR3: CSVEGLVGGFQETQYF
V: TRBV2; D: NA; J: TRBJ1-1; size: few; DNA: TGTGCCAGCAGTGAATTGGCGGGGGCTTTCTTT; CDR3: CASSELAGAFF
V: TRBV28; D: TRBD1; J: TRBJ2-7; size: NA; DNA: TGTGCCAGCAGTTCGGGACAGGGGGAGGCGTACTTC; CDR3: CASSSGQGEAYF
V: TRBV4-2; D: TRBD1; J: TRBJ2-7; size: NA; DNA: TGTGCCAGCAGAGGACAGGGGGAATACGAGCAGTACTTC; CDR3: CASRGQGEYEQYF
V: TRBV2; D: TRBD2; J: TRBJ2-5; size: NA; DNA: TGTGCCAGCATGGGGGGGAGGGCCGGGGAAGAGACCCAGTACTTC; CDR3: CASMGGRAGEETQYF
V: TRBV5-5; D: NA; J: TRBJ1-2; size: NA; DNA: TGTGCCAGCAGCTTGGAATCCGGGAACTATGGCTACACCTTC; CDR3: CASSLESGNYGYTF
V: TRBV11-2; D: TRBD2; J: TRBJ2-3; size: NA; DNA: TGTGCCAGCAGCTCTCGACTAGCGGGAGGGATTTTCGATACGCAGTATTTT; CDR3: CASSSRLAGGIFDTQYF